The entry below gives a single TCR beta chain sequence along with its context. Its antigen is not yet known. Base qualities are not recorded, but no much larger clone differs from it by a single base. TCRbeta CDR3 regions were amplified from genomic DNA by means of the immunoSEQ Assay, a bias-controlled multiplex PCR. The authors' analysis ran thus. The number of nucleated cells in each sample was estimated from the amplification of reference gene primers within the assay. To quantify the absolute abundance of each unique TCRbeta CDR3 rearrangement, sequence reads were collapsed and filtered. For each sample, productive Simpson clonality was calculated as the square root of Simpson's diversity index over productive rearrangements. The immuneACCESS repertoire file appears here via TCRdb, limited to in-frame rearrangements. These files lack a portion of the clones; in checked studies, under half of the deficit traces to unresolved V genes, and the cause of the others is not known. D and trimming were read from the DNA, whereas the V and J calls and clone size are those reported in that table. This sample is represented by some 180,000 clones; roughly 81% of them were singletons. The ten most abundant clones make up approximately 10% of the sample.

V is cut by 2 bases and J by 9 bases, and the space between the germline ends is 19 bases. Spanning cysteine to phenylalanine, the CDR3 consists of 15 amino acids. Here the CDR3 DNA is all that survives: 45 bases in frame from base 1. The germline V gene gives CDR1 as MNHEY and CDR2 as SVGEGT. This sample was taken from a study of blood T cell repertoires in COVID-19 (dated by TCRdb to about 2020). Turning to the overall study: Collaborator samples came from the United States, Italy and Spain and covered acute and convalescent phases of COVID-19. The material from the prospective study consisted of cDNA or gDNA derived from T cells, B-cell-depleted T cells, or PBMCs. Subjects who had been exposed to COVID-19, were actively infected with it, or had recovered from it provided the deeply sampled blood TCRbeta repertoires that made up the dataset. The repertoires were released in a freely available public database meant as a resource for research on the immune response to SARS-CoV-2. Samples came from the ongoing ImmuneRACE study (first 160 participants) plus 1,254 subjects from 6 global collaborators. Sample metadata almost always included a de-identified subject ID, COVID-19 status, age in years and sex. Where HLA class I and class II types were available, the types were taken from metadata supplied by the sample provider, not from assay-based typing.

Overall study outcomes, separate from this receptor: Clinical and demographic metadata were provided uncurated, with the amount varying by source and participant.

In Seattle, one collaborating source enrolled patients while the infection was active and tracked those patients longitudinally over the course of disease. The collaborating institutions used their own protocols to collect whole blood in K2EDTA tubes. For TCRbeta analysis, collaborators shipped samples as frozen whole blood, isolated PBMCs, or DNA extracted from either of those sample types. This clonotype originated in a woman aged 40 to 50 with COVID-19, enrolled during active disease. Sample: peripheral blood. The rearrangement joined TRBV6-2 or TRBV6-3 to TRBJ1-1; the D gene cannot be resolved reliably. The nucleotide sequence is TGTGCCAGCAGTTACGGTTGGCAGGCCGACGGGAAAGCTTTCTTT. This yields the protein CASSYGWQADGKAFF.